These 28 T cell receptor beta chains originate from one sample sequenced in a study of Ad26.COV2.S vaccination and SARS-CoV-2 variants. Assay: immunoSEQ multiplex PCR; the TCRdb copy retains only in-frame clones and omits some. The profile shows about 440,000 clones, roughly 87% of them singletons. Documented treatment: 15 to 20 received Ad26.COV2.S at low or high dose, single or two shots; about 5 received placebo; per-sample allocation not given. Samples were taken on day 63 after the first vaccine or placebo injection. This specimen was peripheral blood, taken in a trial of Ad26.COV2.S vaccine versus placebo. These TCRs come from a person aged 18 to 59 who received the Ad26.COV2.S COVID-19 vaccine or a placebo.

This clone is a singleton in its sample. The CDR3 coding sequence is TGTGCCAGCTCCCAGGGACAGGGTCCAGCAGATACGCAGTATTTT. Its translation is CASSQGQGPADTQYF. The chain joins TRBV18 to TRBJ2-3; TRBD1 aligns across 9 bases. The length of the CDR3 is 15 residues. Germline values: CDR1 KGHSH, CDR2 LQKENI. Losses at the gene ends were 6 bases for V and 4 bases for J; bases not matched to a gene: 8.

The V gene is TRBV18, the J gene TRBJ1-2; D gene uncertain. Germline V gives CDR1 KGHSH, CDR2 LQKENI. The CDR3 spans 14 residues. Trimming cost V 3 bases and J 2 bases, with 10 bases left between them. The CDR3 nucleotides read TGTGCCAGCTCACCCTGGACGGAAAACTATGGCTACACCTTC. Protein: CASSPWTENYGYTF.

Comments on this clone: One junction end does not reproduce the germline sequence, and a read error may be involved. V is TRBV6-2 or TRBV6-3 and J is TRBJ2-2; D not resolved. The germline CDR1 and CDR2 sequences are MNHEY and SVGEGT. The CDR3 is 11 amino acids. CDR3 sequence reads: CASSYGPIPQF. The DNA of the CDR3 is TGTGCCAGCAGTTACGGTCCTATTCCCCAATTT.

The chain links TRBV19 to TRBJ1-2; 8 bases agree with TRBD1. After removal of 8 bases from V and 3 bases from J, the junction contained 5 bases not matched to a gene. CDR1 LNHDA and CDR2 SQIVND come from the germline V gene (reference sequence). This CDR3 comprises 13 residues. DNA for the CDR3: TGTGCCAGTCAGGGGGCGCGGGACTATGGCTACACCTTC. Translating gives CASQGARDYGYTF.

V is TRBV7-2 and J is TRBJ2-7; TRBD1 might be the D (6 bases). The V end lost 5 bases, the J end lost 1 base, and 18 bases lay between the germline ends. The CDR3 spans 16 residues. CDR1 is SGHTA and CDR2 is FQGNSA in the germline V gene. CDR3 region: CASSPLGQTASYEQYF. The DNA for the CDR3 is TGTGCCAGCAGCCCTCTCGGACAGACTGCTTCCTACGAGCAGTACTTC.

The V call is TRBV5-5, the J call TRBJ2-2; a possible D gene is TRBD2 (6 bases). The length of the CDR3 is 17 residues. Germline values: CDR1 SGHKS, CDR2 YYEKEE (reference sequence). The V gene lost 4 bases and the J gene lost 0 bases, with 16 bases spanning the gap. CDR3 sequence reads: CASSPGLVMANTGELFF. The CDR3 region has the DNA TGTGCCAGCAGCCCGGGACTGGTTATGGCGAACACCGGGGAGCTGTTTTTT. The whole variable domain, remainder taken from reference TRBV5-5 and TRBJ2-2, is DAGVTQSPTHLIKTRGQQVTLRCSPISGHKSVSWYQQVLGQGPQFIFQYYEKEERGRGNFPDRFSARQFPNYSSELNVNALLLGDSALYLCASSPGLVMANTGELFFGEGSRLTVL.

CDR3 sequence (DNA): TGTGCCAGCAGCTTGGGGGACAGAGATCATGAAAAACTGTTTTTT. Translating it yields CASSLGDRDHEKLFF. This chain links TRBV5-8 with TRBJ1-4, with 7 bases identical to TRBD1. Per the germline V gene, CDR1 is SGHTS and CDR2 is YDEGEE. The CDR3 extends over 15 amino acids. V gave up 0 bases and J gave up 6 bases; unmatched junction bases: 5.

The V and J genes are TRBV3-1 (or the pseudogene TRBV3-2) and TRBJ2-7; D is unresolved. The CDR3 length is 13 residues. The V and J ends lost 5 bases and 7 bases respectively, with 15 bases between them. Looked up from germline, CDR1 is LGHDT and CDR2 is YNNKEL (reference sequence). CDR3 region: CASSDPVLGEQYF. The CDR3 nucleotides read TGTGCCAGCAGCGACCCGGTGCTGGGGGAGCAGTACTTC.

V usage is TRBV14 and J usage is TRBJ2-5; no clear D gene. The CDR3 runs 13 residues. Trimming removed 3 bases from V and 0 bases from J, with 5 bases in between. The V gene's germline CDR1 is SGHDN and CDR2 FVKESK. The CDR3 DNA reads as TGTGCCAGCAGCCAGGGGTACCAAGAGACCCAGTACTTC. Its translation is CASSQGYQETQYF.

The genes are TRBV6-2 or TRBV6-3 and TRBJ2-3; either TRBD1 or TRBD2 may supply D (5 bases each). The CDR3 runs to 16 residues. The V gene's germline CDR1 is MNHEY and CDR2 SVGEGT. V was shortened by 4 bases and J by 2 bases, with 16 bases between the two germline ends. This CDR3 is CASSLFSGGSTDTQYF. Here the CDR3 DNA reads TGTGCCAGCAGTTTATTTAGTGGGGGATCCACAGATACGCAGTATTTT.

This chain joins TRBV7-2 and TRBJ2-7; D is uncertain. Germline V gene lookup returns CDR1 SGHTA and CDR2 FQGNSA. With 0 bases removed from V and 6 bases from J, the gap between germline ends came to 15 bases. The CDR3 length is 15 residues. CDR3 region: CASSLAGSSYLEQYF. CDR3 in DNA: TGTGCCAGCAGCTTAGCTGGTAGTAGCTATCTCGAGCAGTACTTC. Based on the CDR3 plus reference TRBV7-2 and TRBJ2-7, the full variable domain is GAGVSQSPSNKVTEKGKDVELRCDPISGHTALYWYRQSLGQGLEFLIYFQGNSAPDKSGLPSDRFSAERTGGSVSTLTIQRTQQEDSAVYLCASSLAGSSYLEQYFGPGTRLTVT.

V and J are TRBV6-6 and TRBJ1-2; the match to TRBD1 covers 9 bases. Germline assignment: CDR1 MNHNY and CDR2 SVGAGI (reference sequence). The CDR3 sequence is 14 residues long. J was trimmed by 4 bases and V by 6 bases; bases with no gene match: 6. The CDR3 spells CASRPGTGIYGYTF. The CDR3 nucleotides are TGTGCCAGCAGGCCCGGGACAGGGATCTATGGCTACACCTTC.

CDR3 loop: CASSQGLYYGYTF. For the CDR3, the DNA is TGTGCCAGCAGCCAAGGCCTCTACTATGGCTACACCTTC. V and J are TRBV7-2 and TRBJ1-2, with D unclear. CDR1 and CDR2 (germline): SGHTA, FQGNSA. Trimming took off 5 bases at V and 3 bases at J, with 10 bases between the two ends. The CDR3 length is 13 residues.

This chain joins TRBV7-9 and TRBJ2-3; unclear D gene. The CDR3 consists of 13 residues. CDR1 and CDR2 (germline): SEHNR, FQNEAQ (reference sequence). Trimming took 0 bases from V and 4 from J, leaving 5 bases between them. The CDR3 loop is CASSLAGSDTQYF. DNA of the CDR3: TGTGCCAGCAGCTTAGCGGGCTCAGATACGCAGTATTTT.

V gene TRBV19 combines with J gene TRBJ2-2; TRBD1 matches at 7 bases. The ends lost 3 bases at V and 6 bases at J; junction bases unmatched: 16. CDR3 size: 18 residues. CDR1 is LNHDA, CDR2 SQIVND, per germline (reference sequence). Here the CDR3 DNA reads TGTGCCAGTAGTATCCCAGGACAGGTCTCCAAGGGGGCCGGGGAGCTGTTTTTT. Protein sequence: CASSIPGQVSKGAGELFF.

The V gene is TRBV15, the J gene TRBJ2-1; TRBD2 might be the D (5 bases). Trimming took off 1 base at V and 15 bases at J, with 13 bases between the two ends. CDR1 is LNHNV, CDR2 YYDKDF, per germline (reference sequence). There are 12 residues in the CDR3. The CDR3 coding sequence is TGTGCCACCAGCAGAGGCGGCGGGTACCCGTTCTTC. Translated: CATSRGGGYPFF.

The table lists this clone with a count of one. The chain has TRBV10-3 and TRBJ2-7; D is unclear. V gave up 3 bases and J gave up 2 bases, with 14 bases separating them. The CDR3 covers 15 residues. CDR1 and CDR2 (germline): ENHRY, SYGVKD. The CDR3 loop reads CAISDTGPLTYEQYF. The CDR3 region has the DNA TGTGCCATCAGTGATACCGGGCCTCTTACCTACGAGCAGTACTTC.

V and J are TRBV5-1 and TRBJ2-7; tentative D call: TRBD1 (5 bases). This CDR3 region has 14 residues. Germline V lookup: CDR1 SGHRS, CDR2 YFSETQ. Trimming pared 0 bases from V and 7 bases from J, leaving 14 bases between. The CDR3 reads CASSLVGPQPEQYF. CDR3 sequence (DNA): TGCGCCAGCAGCTTGGTGGGGCCCCAGCCGGAGCAGTACTTC.

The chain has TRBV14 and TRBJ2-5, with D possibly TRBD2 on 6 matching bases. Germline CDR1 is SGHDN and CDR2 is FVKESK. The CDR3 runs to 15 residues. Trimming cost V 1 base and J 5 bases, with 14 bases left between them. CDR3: CASSQVFTGRETQYF. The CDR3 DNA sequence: TGTGCCAGCAGCCAAGTGTTTACGGGGAGGGAGACCCAGTACTTC.

The CDR3 nucleotides read TGTGCCAGTAGTATAGACCCGGACAGGCGTAAGTGGAGCAATCAGCCCCAGCATTTT. This encodes CASSIDPDRRKWSNQPQHF. The J gene is TRBJ1-5, the V gene TRBV19, with 7 bases matching TRBD1. CDR3 size: 19 residues. V shed 0 bases, J shed 1 base, and the junction held 12 bases outside the gene matches. Per the germline V gene, CDR1 is LNHDA and CDR2 is SQIVND (reference sequence).

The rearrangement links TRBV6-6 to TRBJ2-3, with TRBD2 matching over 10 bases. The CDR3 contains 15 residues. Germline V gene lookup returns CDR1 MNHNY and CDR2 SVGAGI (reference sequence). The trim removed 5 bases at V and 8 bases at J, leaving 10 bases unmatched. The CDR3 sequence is CASSPPGVAGGTQYF. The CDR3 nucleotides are TGTGCCAGCAGTCCTCCCGGGGTAGCGGGGGGTACGCAGTATTTT.

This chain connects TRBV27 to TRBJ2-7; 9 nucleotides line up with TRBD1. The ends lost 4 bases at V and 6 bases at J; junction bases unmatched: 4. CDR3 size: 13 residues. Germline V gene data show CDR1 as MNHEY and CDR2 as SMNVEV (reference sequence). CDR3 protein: CASSWDREGEQYF. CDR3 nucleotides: TGTGCCAGCAGTTGGGACAGGGAAGGCGAGCAGTACTTC.

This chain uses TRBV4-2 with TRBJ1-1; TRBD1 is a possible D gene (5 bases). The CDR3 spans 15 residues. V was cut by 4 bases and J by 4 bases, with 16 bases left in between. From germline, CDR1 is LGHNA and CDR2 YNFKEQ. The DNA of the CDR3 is TGTGCCAGCAGCCGGGGTCGGGTCCAGGGCACTGAAGCTTTCTTT. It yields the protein CASSRGRVQGTEAFF.

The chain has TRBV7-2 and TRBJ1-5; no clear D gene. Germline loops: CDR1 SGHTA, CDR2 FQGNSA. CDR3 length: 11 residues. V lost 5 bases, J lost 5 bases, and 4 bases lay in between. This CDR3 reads CASSPYQPQHF. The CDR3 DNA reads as TGTGCCAGCAGCCCATATCAGCCCCAGCATTTT.

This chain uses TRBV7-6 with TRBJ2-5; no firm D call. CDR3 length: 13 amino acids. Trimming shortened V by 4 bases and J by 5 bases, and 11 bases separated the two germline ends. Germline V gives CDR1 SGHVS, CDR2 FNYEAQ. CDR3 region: CASSSRLEETQYF. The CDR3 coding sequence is TGTGCCAGCAGCTCACGACTTGAGGAGACCCAGTACTTC.

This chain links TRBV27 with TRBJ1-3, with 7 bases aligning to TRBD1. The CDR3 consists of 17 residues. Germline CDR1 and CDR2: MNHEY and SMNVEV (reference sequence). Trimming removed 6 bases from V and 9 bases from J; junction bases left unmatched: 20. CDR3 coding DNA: TGTGCCAGCAGCAAGGACAGGCCCAATATGGGAGGTGGCACCATATATTTT. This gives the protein CASSKDRPNMGGGTIYF.

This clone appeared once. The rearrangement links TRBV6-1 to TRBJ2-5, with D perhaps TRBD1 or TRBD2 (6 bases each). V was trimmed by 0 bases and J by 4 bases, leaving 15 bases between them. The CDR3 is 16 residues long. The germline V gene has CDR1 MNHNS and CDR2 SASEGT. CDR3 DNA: TGTGCCAGCAGTGAAGCGCTTCCGGGGGCAGGAGAGACCCAGTACTTC. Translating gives CASSEALPGAGETQYF.

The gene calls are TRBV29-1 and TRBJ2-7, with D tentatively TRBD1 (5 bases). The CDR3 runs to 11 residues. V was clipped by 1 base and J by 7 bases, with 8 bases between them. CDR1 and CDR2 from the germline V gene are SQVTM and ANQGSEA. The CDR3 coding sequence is TGCAGCGTTGAAGGAAGGGGAGAGCAGTACTTC. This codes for CSVEGRGEQYF.